These 20 T cell receptor beta chains were all obtained from the same sample, sequenced in a study of cytomegalovirus exposure and HLA in healthy donors. The PCR made use of 60 Vbeta and 13 Jbeta primers. Libraries were prepared by immunoSEQ multiplex PCR; TCRdb keeps only in-frame clonotypes and omits some of them. The sample consists of some 190,000 clones, roughly 90% of them appearing once. Sequenced sample: PBMCs. Receptors were obtained from a woman between 25 and 40 years old in good health and CMV-seronegative.

Worth noting for this clone: The junction differs from germline at one of its ends, possibly a read error. This CDR3 is CSSSLGAGSYEQYF. The DNA for the CDR3 is TGTTCCAGCAGCTTAGGGGCGGGTTCCTACGAGCAGTACTTC. This sequence joins TRBV7-9 and TRBJ2-7; D possibly matches TRBD1 or TRBD2 (5 bases each). CDR3 size: 14 residues. CDR1 and CDR2 from the germline V gene are SEHNR and FQNEAQ (reference sequence).

The rearrangement uses TRBV14 and TRBJ1-2; 10 bases align to TRBD1. Germline assignment: CDR1 SGHDN and CDR2 FVKESK. This CDR3 contains 16 residues. V lost 9 bases to trimming and J lost 7 bases; unmatched junction nucleotides: 17. For the CDR3, the DNA is TGTGCCAGAGACCATGTCCCGGGACAGGGGACGGCTGGCTACACCTTC. Its translation: CARDHVPGQGTAGYTF.

V is TRBV5-1 and J is TRBJ1-1; maybe TRBD1 (5 bases). Trimming pared 4 bases from V and 0 bases from J, leaving 10 bases between. Per germline, CDR1 SGHRS and CDR2 YFSETQ. CDR3 length: 14 residues. Here the CDR3 DNA reads TGCGCCAGCAGCGCGGGACCTATGAACACTGAAGCTTTCTTT. It is translated as CASSAGPMNTEAFF.

This sequence joins TRBV2 and TRBJ1-2, with D unresolved. Germline V CDR1 and CDR2: SNHLY, FYNNEI. V gave up 6 bases and J gave up 0 bases, with 11 bases separating them. The CDR3 spans 14 residues. CDR3 amino acids: CASSLGGTNYGYTF. CDR3 nucleotide sequence: TGTGCCAGCAGCCTCGGAGGGACTAACTATGGCTACACCTTC.

The rearrangement links TRBV9 to TRBJ2-5; 8 bases align to TRBD2. CDR3 length equals 15 residues. Trimming cost V 3 bases and J 7 bases; bases outside gene matches: 11. CDR1 is SGDLS and CDR2 is YYNGEE in the germline V gene. The CDR3 loop is CASSADTGTRRTQYF. In nucleotides, the CDR3 is TGTGCCAGCAGCGCGGATACCGGGACTAGGCGGACCCAGTACTTC.

The chain employs TRBV11-2 and TRBJ2-7; D possibly corresponds to TRBD2 (5 bases). Trimming left V 0 bases short and J 3 bases short, with 6 bases between. The CDR3 has 13 amino acids. The germline CDR1 and CDR2 sequences are SGHAT and FQNNGV. The chain's CDR3 is CASSLEAVYEQYF. In DNA form, the CDR3 reads TGTGCCAGCAGCTTAGAAGCGGTCTACGAGCAGTACTTC.

This chain connects TRBV15 to TRBJ2-7; D uncertain. Trimming shortened V by 0 bases and J by 3 bases, and 12 bases separated the two germline ends. Germline V CDR1 and CDR2: LNHNV, YYDKDF (reference sequence). The CDR3 is made up of 15 amino acids. The CDR3 spells CATSRDSQVLYEQYF. CDR3 nucleotide sequence: TGTGCCACCAGCAGAGATAGTCAGGTTCTCTACGAGCAGTACTTC. Full variable domain (rest looked up from reference TRBV15 and TRBJ2-7): DAMVIQNPRYQVTQFGKPVTLSCSQTLNHNVMYWYQQKSSQAPKLLFHYYDKDFNNEADTPDNFQSRRPNTSFCFLDIRSPGLGDTAMYLCATSRDSQVLYEQYFGPGTRLTVT.

This clone has a single count. The rearrangement uses TRBV9 and TRBJ2-5; weak D call: TRBD1 (5 bases). This CDR3 has 13 residues. V was pared by 3 bases and J by 2 bases, with 8 bases between. The V gene's germline CDR1 is SGDLS and CDR2 YYNGEE. CDR3 residues: CASSAQGQETQYF. Written as DNA, the CDR3 is TGTGCCAGCAGCGCGCAGGGACAAGAGACCCAGTACTTC.

The V gene is TRBV28, the J gene TRBJ2-7, with 7 bases identical to TRBD1. The CDR3 runs to 13 residues. Germline CDR1 is MDHEN and CDR2 is SYDVKM. Germline trimming cut 6 bases from V and 4 bases from J; bases unmatched to any gene: 6. CDR3 protein: CASSLRDRYEQYF. The CDR3 DNA sequence: TGTGCCAGCAGCCTCCGGGACAGATACGAGCAGTACTTC.

About this clone: The junction does not match germline at one end; this may be a read error. This rearrangement joins TRBV5-4 to TRBJ1-1, with D possibly TRBD1 on 6 matching bases. The germline V gene has CDR1 SGHNT and CDR2 YYREEE (reference sequence). The CDR3 totals 13 residues. Here the CDR3 reads CASSRTVNTEAFF. In DNA, the CDR3 is TGTGCCAGCAGCCGGACAGTGAATACTGAAGCTTTCTTT.

The CDR3, as DNA: TGTGCCAGCAGCCTAGATCGGTCACCCCTCCACTTT. Translated: CASSLDRSPLHF. The rearrangement uses TRBV5-4 and TRBJ1-6, with unresolved D. Trimming pared 4 bases from V and 10 bases from J, leaving 9 bases between. The CDR3 sequence is 12 residues long. Germline assignment: CDR1 SGHNT and CDR2 YYREEE (reference sequence).

This sequence joins TRBV6-6 and TRBJ2-5; 10 nucleotides align to TRBD2. The J call may be wrong; the DNA end is better matched by TRBJ2-7. The CDR3 totals 15 residues. The germline V gene has CDR1 MNHNY and CDR2 SVGAGI (reference sequence). As DNA, the CDR3 is TGTGCCAGCAGACCCTCAGCGGGAGGGAACTACGAGCAGTACTTC. It is translated as CASRPSAGGNYEQYF.

This clone was picked up one time. The chain combines TRBV30 with TRBJ2-7; the match to TRBD2 covers 8 bases. V was pared by 3 bases and J by 6 bases, with 10 bases of the junction left unmatched. Germline V gene lookup returns CDR1 GTSNPN and CDR2 SVGIG (reference sequence). The CDR3 totals 14 residues. The DNA of the CDR3 is TGTGCCTGGAGCGCAGGACTAGCTGGGGGCGAGCAGTACTTC. It yields the protein CAWSAGLAGGEQYF.

This clone has only a few counts. The chain joins TRBV4-2 to TRBJ2-1; D ambiguous. CDR1 is LGHNA and CDR2 is YNFKEQ in the germline V gene. Between the trimmed V and J ends, which lost 0 bases and 0 bases, there was a span of 9 bases. CDR3 size: 16 residues. CDR3: CASSQDRMSSYNEQFF. The CDR3 DNA sequence: TGTGCCAGCAGCCAAGATCGAATGAGCTCCTACAATGAGCAGTTCTTC.

This clone was detected only once. The chain recombines TRBV5-1 with TRBJ2-7; D might be TRBD1 (6 bases). Trimming pared 2 bases from V and 4 bases from J, leaving 13 bases between. CDR1 SGHRS and CDR2 YFSETQ come from the germline V gene. The CDR3 is made up of 14 amino acids. CDR3 DNA: TGCGCCAGCAGCTTCACGGGACAAAGTTACGAGCAGTACTTC. It is translated as CASSFTGQSYEQYF.

The CDR3 here is CAIKEGSRTDTQYF. The DNA for the CDR3 is TGTGCCATCAAGGAGGGCAGCCGCACAGATACGCAGTATTTT. V gene TRBV10-3 combines with J gene TRBJ2-3; possible D gene TRBD2, 6 bases. The CDR3 loop spans 14 amino acids. In germline, CDR1 is ENHRY, CDR2 SYGVKD. Trimming took off 7 bases at V and 1 base at J, with 12 bases between the two ends.

This clone occurred once. The chain carries TRBV7-9 and TRBJ2-3; a weak D match, TRBD2 (6 bases). The CDR3 totals 15 residues. Trimming left V 5 bases short and J 2 bases short, with 14 bases between. Germline-derived CDR1 and CDR2 are SEHNR and FQNEAQ (reference sequence). The DNA for the CDR3 is TGTGCCAGCAGCCTCCGGGACTCTGACACAGATACGCAGTATTTT. Translated: CASSLRDSDTDTQYF.

The chain uses TRBV5-1 and TRBJ2-7, with 8 positions matching TRBD2. The CDR3 is made up of 13 amino acids. Losses at the gene ends were 3 bases for V and 3 bases for J; bases not matched to a gene: 2. Germline V gene sequence: CDR1 SGHRS, CDR2 YFSETQ. CDR3 sequence: CASSSGGVYEQYF. The CDR3 DNA is TGCGCCAGCAGCTCCGGGGGGGTCTACGAGCAGTACTTC. Together with reference TRBV5-1 and TRBJ2-7, the CDR3 gives the full variable domain: KAGVTQTPRYLIKTRGQQVTLSCSPISGHRSVSWYQQTPGQGLQFLFEYFSETQRNKGNFPGRFSGRQFSNSRSEMNVSTLELGDSALYLCASSSGGVYEQYFGPGTRLTVT.

This clone occurred once. This chain joins TRBV7-3 and TRBJ2-1; 9 nucleotides line up with TRBD2. The CDR3 sequence is 14 residues long. Looked up from germline, CDR1 is SGHTA and CDR2 is FQGTGA. V lost 5 bases, J lost 6 bases, and 5 bases stayed unmatched. CDR3 residues: CASSLSGRTNEQFF. The CDR3 DNA reads as TGTGCCAGCAGCCTTAGCGGGAGAACCAATGAGCAGTTCTTC.

Here the CDR3 reads CASSSAQRAEAFF. The CDR3 region has the DNA TGTGCCAGCAGCTCAGCCCAGCGGGCTGAAGCTTTCTTT. The chain is built from TRBV28 and TRBJ1-1; D gene uncertain. The CDR3 has 13 amino acids. The V end was cut by 6 bases, the J end by 6 bases, with 14 bases between. The germline V gene has CDR1 MDHEN and CDR2 SYDVKM.